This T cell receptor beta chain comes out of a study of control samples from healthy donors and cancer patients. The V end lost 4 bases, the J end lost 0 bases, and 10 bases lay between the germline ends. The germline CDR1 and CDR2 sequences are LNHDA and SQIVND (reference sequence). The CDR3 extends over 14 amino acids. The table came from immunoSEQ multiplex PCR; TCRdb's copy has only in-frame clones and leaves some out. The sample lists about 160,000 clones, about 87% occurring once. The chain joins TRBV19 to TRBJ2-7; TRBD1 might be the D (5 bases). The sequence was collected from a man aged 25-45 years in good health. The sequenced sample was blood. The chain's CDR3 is CASSKEQGSYEQYF. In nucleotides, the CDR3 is TGTGCCAGTAGTAAAGAGCAGGGCTCCTACGAGCAGTACTTC.